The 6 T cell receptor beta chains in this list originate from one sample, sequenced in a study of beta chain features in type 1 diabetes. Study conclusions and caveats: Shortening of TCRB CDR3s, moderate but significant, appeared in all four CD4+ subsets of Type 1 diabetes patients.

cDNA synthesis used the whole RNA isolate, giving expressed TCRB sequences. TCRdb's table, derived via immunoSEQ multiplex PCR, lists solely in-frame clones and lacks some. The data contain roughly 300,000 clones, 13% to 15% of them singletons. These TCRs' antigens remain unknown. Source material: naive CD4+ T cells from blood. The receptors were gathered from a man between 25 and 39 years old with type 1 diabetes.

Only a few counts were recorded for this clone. The CDR3 sequence: CASSEYRPGTGAHTF. The DNA of the CDR3 is TGTGCCAGCAGTGAATATCGTCCCGGGACAGGGGCCCACACCTTC. The chain carries TRBV25-1 and TRBJ1-2; 10 bases match TRBD1. Germline CDR1 reads MGHDK; CDR2 reads SYGVNS. Unmatched junction bases numbered 10, after V lost 0 bases and J lost 12 bases. There are 15 residues in the CDR3.

CDR3 DNA sequence: TGCAGCGTTGCCAGGGGTCCCTACGAGCAGTACTTC. The encoded protein is CSVARGPYEQYF. J is TRBJ2-7 and V is TRBV29-1; a weak D match, TRBD1 (6 bases). The ends were cut back, 4 bases at V and 2 bases at J, with 9 bases in the middle. The germline CDR1 and CDR2 sequences are SQVTM and ANQGSEA. The CDR3 runs to 12 residues.

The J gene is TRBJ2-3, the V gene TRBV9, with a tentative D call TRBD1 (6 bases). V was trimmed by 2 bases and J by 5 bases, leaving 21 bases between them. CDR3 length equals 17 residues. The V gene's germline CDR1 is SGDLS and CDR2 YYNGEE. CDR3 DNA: TGTGCCAGCAGCGTGGCTTCGACTGGCGAGGGGGAAGATACGCAGTATTTT. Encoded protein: CASSVASTGEGEDTQYF.

Here the CDR3 reads CASSLGSQETQYF. The CDR3 nucleotides read TGTGCCAGCAGCTTAGGCAGCCAAGAGACCCAGTACTTC. This sequence joins TRBV7-3 and TRBJ2-5; no definite D call. The germline V and J ends were trimmed by 2 bases and 1 base, with 5 bases remaining between them. Germline values: CDR1 SGHTA, CDR2 FQGTGA. The CDR3 runs to 13 residues. The whole variable domain, filled in from reference TRBV7-3 and TRBJ2-5, reads GAGVSQTPSNKVTEKGKYVELRCDPISGHTALYWYRQSLGQGPEFLIYFQGTGAADDSGLPNDRFFAVRPEGSVSTLKIQRTERGDSAVYLCASSLGSQETQYFGPGTRLLVL.

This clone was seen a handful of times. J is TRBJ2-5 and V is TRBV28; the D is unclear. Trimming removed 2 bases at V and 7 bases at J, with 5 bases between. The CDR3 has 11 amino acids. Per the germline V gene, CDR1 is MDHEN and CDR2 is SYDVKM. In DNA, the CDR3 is TGTGCCAGCAGTTTAAGGAGGACCCAGTACTTC. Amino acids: CASSLRRTQYF.

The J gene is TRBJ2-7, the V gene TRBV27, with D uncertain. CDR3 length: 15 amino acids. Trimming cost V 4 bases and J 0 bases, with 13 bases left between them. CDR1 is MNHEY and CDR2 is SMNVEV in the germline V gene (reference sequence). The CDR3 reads CASSSTARYSYEQYF. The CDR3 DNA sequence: TGTGCCAGCAGTTCAACTGCCCGATACTCCTACGAGCAGTACTTC.